Here is one T cell receptor beta chain with its context. What this receptor recognizes is not known. This may be a read error: a much more frequent sequence differs by one nucleotide. From its cysteine to its phenylalanine, the CDR3 spans 14 amino acids. The retained sequence is limited to the CDR3, 42 bases, with the frame set at the first base. The germline V and J ends show losses of 5 bases and 2 bases respectively, and no gene match explains 3 bases of the junction. The germline V gene (reference sequence) specifies SSHAT as CDR1 and FNYEAQ as CDR2. The sample comes from a study of T cells in Graves' hyperthyroidism and ophthalmopathy (dated by TCRdb to between 2018 and 2021). Regarding the complete study: Peripheral blood was sampled at the time of initial diagnosis, prior to any treatment. Once sampling was done, hyperthyroidism patients were given methimazole at a starting dose of 30 mg daily, whereas ophthalmopathy patients were given high-dose intravenous methylprednisolone. For training and testing, the 95 to 100 patients in the discovery cohort were randomly divided in a 7:3 ratio. The paper reports TCR Vbeta CDR3 sequencing of some 140 peripheral blood samples: approximately 43 ophthalmopathy, under 80 hyperthyroidism and 17 progressor patients. TCR V-J signatures able to tell the groups apart were searched for in a discovery cohort of 90 to 100 patients, of whom roughly 42 had Graves' ophthalmopathy and 55 to 60 had stable Graves' hyperthyroidism. Whether ophthalmopathy could be predicted prospectively was tested in an independent validation cohort made up of under 20 hyperthyroidism patients plus 17 patients who later progressed to ophthalmopathy. The study also compared thyroid tissue and blood T-cell repertoires from a handful of Graves' hyperthyroidism patients. Broader findings and caveats from the paper: In cross-validation, a model built on a 13 V-J signature told ophthalmopathy apart from stable hyperthyroidism with 85% to 90% sensitivity and about 81% specificity, and in testing the same model reached 80%/75%. Most expanded thyroid clonotypes (frequency above 0.001) were also detected in blood, a finding suggesting that blood repertoires may reflect thyroid immune responses. No statistical method was used to set the sample size in advance, and investigators knew the group allocation. In validation, the model predicted progression to ophthalmopathy a median of about 5.9 months before onset, with 65% to 71% sensitivity and 72.22% specificity.

In the ophthalmopathy patients, disease was moderately to severely active, with a Clinical Activity Score of 3 or more, a NOSPECS grade of 4 or more, and a duration of less than 3 months. Patients with uncontrolled infections, other autoimmune diseases, pregnancy or lactation were excluded. Clinical symptoms, serum thyroxine and TRAb, thyroid ultrasound, and orbital computed tomography formed the basis for the diagnoses. PBMCs were isolated from about 10 ml of fresh peripheral blood by Ficoll-Paque density gradient centrifugation. Trizol reagent was used to extract total RNA, and RNA quality was then checked on an Agilent 2100 Bioanalyzer. The TCR beta CDR3 regions were amplified from RNA transcripts. For the first round of RT-PCR on the TCR CDR3, the HTBI primer set was used together with the Qiagen OneStep RT-PCR kit. Libraries were constructed in a second round of multiplex PCR, after which size selection and purification were performed. Sequencing of the libraries was done on an Illumina HiSeq2000 using paired-end 100 bp reads. Per the source publication's procedure: SOAPnuke was used to process the raw data, removing reads that contained adapters or uncalled bases, had a mean Phred below 15, or lacked an exact match to the constant primer or identifier. High-quality paired reads were merged using COPE v1.2.5, and each unique nucleotide sequence was defined as a clonotype. MiTCR v1.1 was used to align the clonotypes against IMGT TRBV, TRBD and TRBJ reference segments. Only V-J combinations with frequency above 0.0001, covering about 99% of repertoires, were analysed. A TCS score was defined as the ratio between F50 (clonal expansion) and ExV (chaos), using BLOSUM62-based TCRdist between CDR3 peptides within each V-J. Welch's t-statistics and random forest reduced approximately 520 V-J features to 13, which were used in a naive Bayes classifier (R e1071). TCRdb passed the public sequencing reads through fastp at Q25 and MiXCR, retaining productive beta sequences. Here each entry gathers all rows of one CDR3 protein and keeps the most common genes and DNA. TCRdb, not the original authors, processed these V and J calls. The sample records around 350,000 distinct CDR3 sequences, 13% to 15% of which are singletons. Approximately 20% of the sample belongs to the ten largest clones.

This receptor was identified in a woman aged 55-70 years with Graves' ophthalmopathy. The sequence links TRBV7-7 to TRBJ2-7, with TRBD1 matching 10 junction bases. The specimen was blood. In nucleotides, the sequence is TGTGCCAGCAGCGCGGGACAGGGGACCTACGAGCAGTACTTC. It encodes CASSAGQGTYEQYF.